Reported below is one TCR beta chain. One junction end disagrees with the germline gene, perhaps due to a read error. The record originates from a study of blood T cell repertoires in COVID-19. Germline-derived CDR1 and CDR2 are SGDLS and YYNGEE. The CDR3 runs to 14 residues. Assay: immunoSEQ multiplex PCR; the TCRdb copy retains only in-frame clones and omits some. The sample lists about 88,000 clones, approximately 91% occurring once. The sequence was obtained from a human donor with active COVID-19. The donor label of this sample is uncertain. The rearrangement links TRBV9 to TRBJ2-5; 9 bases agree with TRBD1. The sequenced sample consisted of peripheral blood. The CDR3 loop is CAGSVGQGIETQYF. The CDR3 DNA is TGTGCCGGCAGCGTAGGACAGGGGATAGAGACCCAGTACTTC. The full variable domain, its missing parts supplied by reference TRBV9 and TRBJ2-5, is DSGVTQTPKHLITATGQRVTLRCSPRSGDLSVYWYQQSLDQGLQFLIQYYNGEERAKGNILERFSAQQFPDLHSELNLSSLELGDSALYFCAGSVGQGIETQYFGPGTRLLVL.